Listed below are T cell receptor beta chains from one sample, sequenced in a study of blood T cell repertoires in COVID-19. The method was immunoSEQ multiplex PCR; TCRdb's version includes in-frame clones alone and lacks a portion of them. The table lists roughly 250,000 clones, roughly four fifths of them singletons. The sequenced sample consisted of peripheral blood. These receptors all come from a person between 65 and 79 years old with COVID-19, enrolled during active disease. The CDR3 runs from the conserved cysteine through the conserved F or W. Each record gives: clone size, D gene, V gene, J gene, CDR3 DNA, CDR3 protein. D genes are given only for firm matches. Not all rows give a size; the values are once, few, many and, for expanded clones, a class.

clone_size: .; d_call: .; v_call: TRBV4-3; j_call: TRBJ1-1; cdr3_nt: TGCGCCAGCAGCCAAGGCGGACAGACTGAAGCTTTCTTT; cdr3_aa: CASSQGGQTEAFF
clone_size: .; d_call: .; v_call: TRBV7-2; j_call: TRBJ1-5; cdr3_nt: TGTGCCAGCAGCATGCGGACAGTTGGTCAGCCCCAGCATTTT; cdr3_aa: CASSMRTVGQPQHF
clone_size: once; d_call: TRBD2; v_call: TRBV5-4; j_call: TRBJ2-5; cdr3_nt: TGTGCCAGCAGCTTGGGCCAGCGGGGGCGGCAAGAGACCCAGTACTTC; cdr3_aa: CASSLGQRGRQETQYF
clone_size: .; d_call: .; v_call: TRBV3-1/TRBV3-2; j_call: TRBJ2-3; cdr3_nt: TGTGCCAGCAGCCAAGTGCCGGGGGTAGATACGCAGTATTTT; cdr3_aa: CASSQVPGVDTQYF
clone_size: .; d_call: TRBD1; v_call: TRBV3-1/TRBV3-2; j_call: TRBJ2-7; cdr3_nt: TGTGCCAGCAGAAGACAGGGTCACTACGAGCAGTACTTC; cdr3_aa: CASRRQGHYEQYF
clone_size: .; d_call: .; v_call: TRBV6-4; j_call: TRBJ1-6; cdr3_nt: TGTGCCAGCAGTGACCAGGGCTCGAATTCACCCCTCCACTTT; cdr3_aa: CASSDQGSNSPLHF
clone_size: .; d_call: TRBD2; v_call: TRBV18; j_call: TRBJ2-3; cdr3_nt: TGTGCCAGCTCACCACTTGGGGGGGACTCAGATACGCAGTATTTT; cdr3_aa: CASSPLGGDSDTQYF
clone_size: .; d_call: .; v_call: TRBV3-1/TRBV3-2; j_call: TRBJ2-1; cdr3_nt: TGTGCCAGCAGCCAATTTACGGGATCTAACAATGAGCAGTTCTTC; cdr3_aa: CASSQFTGSNNEQFF
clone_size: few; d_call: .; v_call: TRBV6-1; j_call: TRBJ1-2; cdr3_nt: TGTGCCAGCAGTGAATTCGTCGGGGTTCCGGACCGTGGCTACACCTTC; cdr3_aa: CASSEFVGVPDRGYTF
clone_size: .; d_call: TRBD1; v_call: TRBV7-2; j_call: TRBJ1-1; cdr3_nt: TGTGCCGGCGACAGGGGTTTGGCTAACACTGAAGCTTTCTTT; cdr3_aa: CAGDRGLANTEAFF
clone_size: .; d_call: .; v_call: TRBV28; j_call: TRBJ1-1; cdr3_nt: TGTGCCAGCAGTTTCGAACAGCCGCCCAGTGCTTTCTTT; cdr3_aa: CASSFEQPPSAFF
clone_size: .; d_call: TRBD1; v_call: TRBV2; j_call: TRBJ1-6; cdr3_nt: TGTGCCAGCAGTGTAACCGCGACAGGGAGTTCACCCCTCCACTTT; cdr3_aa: CASSVTATGSSPLHF
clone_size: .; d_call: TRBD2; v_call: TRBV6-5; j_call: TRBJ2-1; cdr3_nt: TGTGCCAGCAGGCAGACTAGCCCGGGCGGTGAGCAGTTCTTC; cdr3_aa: CASRQTSPGGEQFF
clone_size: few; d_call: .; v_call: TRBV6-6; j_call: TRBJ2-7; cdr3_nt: TGTGCCAGCAGTTACTTGGCATACGAGCAGTACTTC; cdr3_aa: CASSYLAYEQYF
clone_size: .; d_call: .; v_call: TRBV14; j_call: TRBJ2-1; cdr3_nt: TGTGCCAGCAGCCAAGTACGGGCGGGTGAGCAGTTCTTC; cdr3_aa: CASSQVRAGEQFF
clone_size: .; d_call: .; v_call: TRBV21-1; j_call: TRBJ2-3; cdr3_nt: TGTGCCAGCAGCAAAGCGCGGATCGGGGGACCAAGCACAGATACGCAGTATTTT; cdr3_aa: CASSKARIGGPSTDTQYF
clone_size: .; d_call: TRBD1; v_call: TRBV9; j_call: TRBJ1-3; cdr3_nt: TGTGCCAGCAGCGTAGTTGGACAGGGTATAAACACCATATATTTT; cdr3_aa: CASSVVGQGINTIYF
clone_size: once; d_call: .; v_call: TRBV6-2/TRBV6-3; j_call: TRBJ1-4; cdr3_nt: TGTGCCAGCAGTTTACCCCCCGGGGTGAGGGAAAAACTGTTTTTT; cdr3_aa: CASSLPPGVREKLFF
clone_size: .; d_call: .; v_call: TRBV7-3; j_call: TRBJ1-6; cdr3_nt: TGTGCCAGCAGCTTAGAGGTCATTATCAATTCACCCCTCCACTTT; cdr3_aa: CASSLEVIINSPLHF
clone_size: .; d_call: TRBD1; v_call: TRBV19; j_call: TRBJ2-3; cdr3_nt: TGTGCCAGTAGTATCGGAGCCAGGGGGCGAGACACAGATACGCAGTATTTT; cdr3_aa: CASSIGARGRDTDTQYF